This record looks at one T cell receptor beta chain sequence and its context. Its antigen is not known. The CDR3 is made up of 14 amino acids. The germline V gene has CDR1 KGHSH and CDR2 LQKENI. V was pared by 2 bases and J by 5 bases, with 12 bases between. This record comes from a study of CD8+ T cells in alopecia areata. Overall study context: Patients in the treated group were given tofacitinib by mouth, 5 to 10 mg twice a day.

This sample's treatment: oral pan-JAK inhibitor, 5-10 mg twice daily. Collection of lesional scalp punch biopsies and peripheral blood was performed in alopecia areata patients. Study-level points and caveats: The study found higher clonality in lesional than normal scalp, especially in alopecia totalis/universalis.

cDNA reverse transcribed from extracted RNA served as the sequencing template. The assay was immunoSEQ multiplex PCR, and TCRdb's table has in-frame clones only and misses some. Of around 190,000 clones in the sample, around 60% were seen once. The chain joins TRBV18 to TRBJ1-1; D perhaps matches TRBD1 (5 bases). Material: CD4+ T cells sorted from blood, obtained at week 49, from a patient treated with tofacitinib. This clonotype was obtained from a human donor with alopecia areata. DNA of the CDR3: TGTGCCAGCTCACCATCAGGGCTTAGAACTGAAGCTTTCTTT. Amino acid sequence: CASSPSGLRTEAFF.